This passage covers 11 T cell receptor beta chains from one sample sequenced in a study of OX40 agonist ivuxolimab in advanced cancers. The protocol was immunoSEQ multiplex PCR, while the TCRdb copy is restricted to in-frame clones and leaves out a portion. The sample carries roughly 150,000 clones, roughly 92% recorded once. Material: CD4+ or CD8+ T cells sorted from blood, obtained in a trial of the OX40 agonist ivuxolimab. These receptor sequences come from an adult with an advanced solid tumor such as melanoma, head and neck, liver or kidney cancer.

V is TRBV6-4 and J is TRBJ1-1, with TRBD1 matching over 9 bases. The CDR3 covers 15 residues. Germline loops: CDR1 MRHNA, CDR2 SNTAGT. The ends lost 2 bases at V and 5 bases at J; junction bases unmatched: 6. CDR3 in DNA: TGTGCCAGCAGTGACAAGACAGGGGGGAGAACTGAAGCTTTCTTT. Translating it yields CASSDKTGGRTEAFF.

V gene TRBV9 combines with J gene TRBJ1-5, with a tentative D call TRBD1 (5 bases). Trimming removed 0 bases at V and 4 bases at J, with 11 bases between. The CDR3 contains 15 residues. Germline CDR1 SGDLS, CDR2 YYNGEE. This chain's CDR3 is CASSVGQSLNQPQHF. DNA for the CDR3: TGTGCCAGCAGCGTAGGACAGAGTTTGAATCAGCCCCAGCATTTT.

The V and J genes are TRBV18 and TRBJ2-7; no clear D gene. There are 12 residues in the CDR3. The V gene's germline CDR1 is KGHSH and CDR2 LQKENI. With 1 base removed from V and 3 bases from J, the gap between germline ends came to 4 bases. CDR3 bases: TGTGCCAGCTCACCACTAAGCTACGAGCAGTACTTC. This sequence encodes CASSPLSYEQYF.

The CDR3 here is CASSQPARGPSYGYTF. The CDR3 DNA follows: TGCGCCAGCAGCCAACCTGCCAGGGGACCTTCCTATGGCTACACCTTC. V is TRBV4-1 and J is TRBJ1-2; D may be TRBD1 (6 bases). Germline V gene data show CDR1 as MGHRA and CDR2 as YSYEKL. Deletions cut 2 bases from V and 4 bases from J, with 17 bases between. The length of the CDR3 is 16 residues.

Of note for this clone: Distinct nucleotide sequences in the sample also encode this CDR3. The chain combines TRBV20-1 with TRBJ2-5; D is undetermined. Germline CDR1 and CDR2: DFQATT and SNEGSKA (reference sequence). The CDR3 totals 11 residues. The V end was cut by 0 bases, the J end by 5 bases, with 4 bases between. CDR3 residues: CSARDRETQYF. CDR3 sequence (DNA): TGCAGTGCTAGAGATCGCGAGACCCAGTACTTC.

This clone was counted a single time. The gene calls are TRBV6-6 and TRBJ2-1, with D uncertain. Germline assignment: CDR1 MNHNY and CDR2 SVGAGI (reference sequence). The germline V and J ends were trimmed by 7 bases and 8 bases, with 9 bases remaining between them. The CDR3 covers 11 residues. CDR3: CASTTRDEQFF. The CDR3 coding sequence is TGTGCCAGCACCACAAGAGATGAGCAGTTCTTC.

The genes are TRBV7-6 and TRBJ2-2; D gene unclear. Germline V gene data show CDR1 as SGHVS and CDR2 as FNYEAQ. This CDR3 contains 17 residues. The ends were cut back, 5 bases at V and 4 bases at J, with 20 bases in the middle. The CDR3: CASSQSNLGSSTGELFF. The CDR3 nucleotides read TGTGCCAGCAGCCAATCGAACCTAGGATCATCCACCGGGGAGCTGTTTTTT.

This sequence joins TRBV18 and TRBJ2-7, with 9 bases matching TRBD1. This CDR3 spans 18 amino acids. Losses at the gene ends were 3 bases for V and 4 bases for J; bases not matched to a gene: 16. CDR1 is KGHSH, CDR2 LQKENI, per germline. The CDR3 DNA reads as TGTGCCAGCTCACCGATCGCTTCCGGGACAGGGAAGGGGTACGAGCAGTACTTC. Translated: CASSPIASGTGKGYEQYF.

This chain links TRBV7-2 with TRBJ1-1; D may be TRBD1 (6 bases). V was shortened by 3 bases and J by 5 bases, with 13 bases between the two germline ends. CDR3 length equals 14 residues. Germline CDR1 is SGHTA and CDR2 is FQGNSA. The CDR3 protein is CASSFSRGRTEAFF. The CDR3 nucleotides read TGTGCCAGCAGCTTCAGCAGGGGCAGGACTGAAGCTTTCTTT.

V is TRBV7-2 and J is TRBJ1-3, with a weak D call TRBD1 (6 bases). Germline lookup yields CDR1 SGHTA and CDR2 FQGNSA. The germline V and J ends were trimmed by 5 bases and 4 bases, with 9 bases remaining between them. The CDR3 has 13 amino acids. The CDR3 spells CASSQGIGNTIYF. CDR3 nucleotide sequence: TGTGCCAGCAGCCAGGGGATCGGAAACACCATATATTTT.

The chain couples TRBV6-1 to TRBJ2-4; no clear D. The CDR3 consists of 13 residues. Trimming took 10 bases from V and 8 from J, leaving 18 bases between them. Germline V gene data show CDR1 as MNHNS and CDR2 as SASEGT. CDR3: CATSGGARDIQYF. The CDR3 DNA reads TGTGCCACGTCGGGCGGCGCTCGGGACATTCAGTACTTC.